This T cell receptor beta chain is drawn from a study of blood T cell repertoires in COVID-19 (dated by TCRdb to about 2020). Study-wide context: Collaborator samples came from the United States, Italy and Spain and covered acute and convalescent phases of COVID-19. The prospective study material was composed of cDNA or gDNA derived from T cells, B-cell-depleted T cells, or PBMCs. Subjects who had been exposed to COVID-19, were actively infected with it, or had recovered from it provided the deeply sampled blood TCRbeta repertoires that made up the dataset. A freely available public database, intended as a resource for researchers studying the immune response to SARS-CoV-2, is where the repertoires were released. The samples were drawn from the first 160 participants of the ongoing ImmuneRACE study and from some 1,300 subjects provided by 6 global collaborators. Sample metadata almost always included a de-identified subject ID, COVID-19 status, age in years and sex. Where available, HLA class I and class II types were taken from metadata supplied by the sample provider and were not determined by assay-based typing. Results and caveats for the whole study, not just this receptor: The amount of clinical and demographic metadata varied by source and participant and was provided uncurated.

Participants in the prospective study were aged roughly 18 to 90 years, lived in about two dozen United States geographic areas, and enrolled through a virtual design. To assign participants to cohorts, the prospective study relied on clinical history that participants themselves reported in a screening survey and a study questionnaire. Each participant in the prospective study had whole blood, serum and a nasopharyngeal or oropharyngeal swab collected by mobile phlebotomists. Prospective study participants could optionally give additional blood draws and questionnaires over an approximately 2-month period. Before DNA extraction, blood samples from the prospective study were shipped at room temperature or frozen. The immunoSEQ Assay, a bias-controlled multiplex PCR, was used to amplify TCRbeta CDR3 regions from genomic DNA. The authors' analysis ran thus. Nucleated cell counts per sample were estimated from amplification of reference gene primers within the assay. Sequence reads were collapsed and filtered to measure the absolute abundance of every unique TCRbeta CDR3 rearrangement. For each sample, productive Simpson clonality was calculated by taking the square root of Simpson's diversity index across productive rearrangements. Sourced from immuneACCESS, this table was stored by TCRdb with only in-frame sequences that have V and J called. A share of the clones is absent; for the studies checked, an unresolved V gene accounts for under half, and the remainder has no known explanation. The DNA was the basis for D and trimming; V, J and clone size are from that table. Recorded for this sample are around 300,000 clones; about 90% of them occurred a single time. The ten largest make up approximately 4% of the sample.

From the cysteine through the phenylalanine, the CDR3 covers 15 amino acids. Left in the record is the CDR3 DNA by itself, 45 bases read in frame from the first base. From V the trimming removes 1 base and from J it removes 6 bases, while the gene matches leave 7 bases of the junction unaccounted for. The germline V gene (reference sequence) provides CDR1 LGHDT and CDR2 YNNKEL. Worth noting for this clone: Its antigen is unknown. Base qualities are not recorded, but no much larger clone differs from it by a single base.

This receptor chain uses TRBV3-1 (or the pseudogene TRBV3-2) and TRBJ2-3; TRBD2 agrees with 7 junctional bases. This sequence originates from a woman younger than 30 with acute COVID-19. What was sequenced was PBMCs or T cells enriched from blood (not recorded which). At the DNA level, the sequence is TGTGCCAGCAGCCAAGGAGGGAGGGCCCCGGATACGCAGTATTTT. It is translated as CASSQGGRAPDTQYF.